This record concerns one T cell receptor beta chain sequence. The CDR3 extends 3 residues past the end of the read, so its final part is completed from the germline J gene. Measured with immunoSEQ multiplex PCR; TCRdb has only the in-frame clones, and not every one. The specimen's table records about 14,000 clones. This entry is derived from a study of Tregs in tolerant kidney transplant recipients. The CDR3 spans 15 residues. J was trimmed by 3 bases and V by 4 bases; bases with no gene match: 7. Germline CDR1 ENHRY, CDR2 SYGVKD. Related graft donors supplied nonmyeloablative bone marrow transplants, and mixed chimerism was transient.

This chain uses TRBV10-3 with TRBJ2-7; 9 bases are shared with TRBD1. The specimen comprised CD8+ T cells from blood (PBMCs), sampled 6 months after the transplant. The sequence came from a human patient who received a combined kidney and bone marrow transplant. These T cells may partly come from the graft donor. The covered CDR3 bases are TGTGCCATCAGTGTGAGGGACAGGGACCTCTACGAG. Translated: CAISVRDRDLYE. The whole CDR3 protein reads CAISVRDRDLYEQYF.